Below are 16 T cell receptor beta chains sequenced from a single sample in a study of blood T cell repertoires in COVID-19. Measured with immunoSEQ multiplex PCR; TCRdb has only the in-frame clones, and not every one. The sample consists of about 230,000 clones, about 84% of them appearing once. Specimen: peripheral blood. The receptors here all came from a woman older than 75 with acute or convalescent COVID-19.

The chain uses TRBV27 and TRBJ1-6, with D possibly being TRBD1 (5 bases). The germline CDR1 and CDR2 sequences are MNHEY and SMNVEV (reference sequence). The CDR3 is 15 amino acids. The V and J ends lost 2 bases and 7 bases respectively, with 12 bases between them. The CDR3 DNA reads TGTGCCAGCAGTTTACCGGGACTGGGAAATTCACCCCTCCACTTT. Its protein is CASSLPGLGNSPLHF.

This clone was counted between two and nine times. This sequence joins TRBV3-1 (or the pseudogene TRBV3-2) and TRBJ1-6; D possibly corresponds to TRBD1 (6 bases). V was cut by 5 bases and J by 5 bases, with 16 bases left in between. The CDR3 length is 16 residues. From germline, CDR1 is LGHDT and CDR2 YNNKEL (reference sequence). The CDR3 protein is CASSDGFTGHNSPLHF. The CDR3 coding sequence is TGTGCCAGCAGCGACGGTTTCACAGGGCATAATTCACCCCTCCACTTT.

V gene TRBV21-1 combines with J gene TRBJ1-1. TRBV21-1 is a known pseudogene. The CDR3 spans 15 residues. The CDR3 region has the DNA TGTGCCAGCAGGACGGCGGGGCCCTCGGTCACTGAAGCTTTCTTT. Its protein product is CASRTAGPSVTEAFF.

The chain has TRBV19 and TRBJ1-1; the D gene is possibly TRBD1 (5 bases). The CDR3 is 14 residues long. Germline CDR1 reads LNHDA; CDR2 reads SQIVND (reference sequence). Trimming left V 6 bases short and J 1 base short, with 12 bases between. The CDR3 is CASRGGGANTEAFF. As DNA, the CDR3 is TGTGCCAGTAGGGGGGGAGGGGCGAACACTGAAGCTTTCTTT.

This clone occurred once. V and J are TRBV6-1 and TRBJ1-5, with TRBD1 matching 9 bases. The CDR3 has 15 amino acids. The trim removed 1 base at V and 5 bases at J, leaving 3 bases unmatched. The V gene's germline CDR1 is MNHNS and CDR2 SASEGT. DNA of the CDR3: TGTGCCAGCAGTGAAGACAGGGGGCGAGATCAGCCCCAGCATTTT. Translation gives CASSEDRGRDQPQHF.

This sequence joins TRBV19 and TRBJ1-1; perhaps TRBD1 as D (6 bases). Germline V gives CDR1 LNHDA, CDR2 SQIVND (reference sequence). Trimming pared 9 bases from V and 1 base from J, leaving 12 bases between. CDR3 length equals 13 residues. CDR3 residues: CASARTANTEAFF. For the CDR3, the DNA is TGTGCCAGCGCCCGGACAGCGAACACTGAAGCTTTCTTT.

V is TRBV10-3 and J is TRBJ1-1, with a weak D call TRBD1 (5 bases). Germline V gene data show CDR1 as ENHRY and CDR2 as SYGVKD. This CDR3 spans 14 amino acids. Trimming removed 11 bases from V and 1 base from J, with 17 bases in between. The CDR3 nucleotides read TGTGCCGCGGGGACGGGGAATGAGAACACTGAAGCTTTCTTT. Translated: CAAGTGNENTEAFF.

The gene calls are TRBV6-5 and TRBJ1-2, with a possible D match to TRBD1 (5 bases). The CDR3 has 13 residues. V lost 6 bases and J 2 bases, leaving 10 bases between the germline ends. Germline values: CDR1 MNHEY, CDR2 SVGAGI. The CDR3: CASSRTSNYGYTF. The CDR3 DNA reads as TGTGCCAGCAGCCGGACATCGAACTATGGCTACACCTTC.

The gene calls are TRBV28 and TRBJ2-3, with D maybe TRBD1 (6 bases). V lost 2 bases, J lost 0 bases, and 15 bases lay in between. From germline, CDR1 is MDHEN and CDR2 SYDVKM. CDR3 length: 17 amino acids. CDR3 sequence (DNA): TGTGCCAGCAGTTTAATCTTTCAGGGGTCTAGCACAGATACGCAGTATTTT. As protein: CASSLIFQGSSTDTQYF.

This rearrangement joins TRBV12-1 to TRBJ2-7; the DNA was not compared with TRBD1, the D call given in the table. TRBV12-1 is flagged as a pseudogene. The CDR3 runs to 15 residues. Here the CDR3 reads CASSSHWTRTYEQYF. The CDR3 region has the DNA TGTGCCAGCAGCTCCCATTGGACACGGACCTACGAGCAGTACTTC.

The chain links TRBV7-9 to TRBJ2-1; D may be TRBD1 (6 bases). V was pared by 4 bases and J by 4 bases, with 8 bases between. Germline V lookup: CDR1 SEHNR, CDR2 FQNEAQ (reference sequence). The CDR3 is made up of 13 amino acids. This CDR3 reads CASSYGQYNEQFF. The CDR3 region has the DNA TGTGCCAGCAGCTACGGACAGTACAATGAGCAGTTCTTC.

V is TRBV7-6 and J is TRBJ2-5; TRBD2 agrees at 9 bases. The CDR3 is made up of 16 amino acids. Trimming removed 1 base from V and 2 bases from J; junction bases left unmatched: 5. Germline loops: CDR1 SGHVS, CDR2 FNYEAQ. The CDR3 protein is CASSLDAGGLQETQYF. The CDR3 DNA follows: TGTGCCAGCAGCTTAGATGCGGGGGGGTTACAAGAGACCCAGTACTTC. The full variable domain, its missing parts supplied by reference TRBV7-6 and TRBJ2-5, is GAGVSQSPRYKVTKRGQDVALRCDPISGHVSLYWYRQALGQGPEFLTYFNYEAQQDKSGLPNDRFSAERPEGSISTLTIQRTEQRDSAMYRCASSLDAGGLQETQYFGPGTRLLVL.

The chain carries TRBV6-5 and TRBJ2-7; 12 bases align to TRBD1. The CDR3 runs 16 residues. Per germline, CDR1 MNHEY and CDR2 SVGAGI. Trimming took 2 bases from V and 3 from J; bases not matched to a gene: 5. The chain's CDR3 is CASSYPRDRGHYEQYF. In DNA form, the CDR3 reads TGTGCCAGCAGTTACCCAAGGGACAGGGGGCACTACGAGCAGTACTTC.

This clone was recorded once. The chain carries TRBV19 and TRBJ2-3, with 13 bases fitting TRBD2. The germline V gene has CDR1 LNHDA and CDR2 SQIVND (reference sequence). Trimming at V came to 3 bases and at J to 5 bases, leaving 5 bases not matched to a gene. The CDR3 is 16 residues long. The CDR3 loop is CASSIGLAGAGDTQYF. In DNA form, the CDR3 reads TGTGCCAGTAGTATCGGACTAGCGGGGGCGGGAGATACGCAGTATTTT.

The chain is built from TRBV4-2 and TRBJ1-2; a weak D match, TRBD1 (5 bases). This CDR3 contains 14 residues. Germline V lookup: CDR1 LGHNA, CDR2 YNFKEQ. Trimming removed 2 bases from V and 3 bases from J, with 10 bases in between. The CDR3 loop is CASSQIRVDYGYTF. The CDR3 nucleotides are TGTGCCAGCAGCCAAATCAGGGTAGACTATGGCTACACCTTC.

This clone was counted a few times. The V call is TRBV19, the J call TRBJ2-1; TRBD2 aligns across 14 bases. The CDR3 loop spans 17 amino acids. V gave up 5 bases and J gave up 7 bases; unmatched junction bases: 10. Germline CDR1 LNHDA, CDR2 SQIVND (reference sequence). The CDR3 spells CASSEWGTSGSGNEQFF. CDR3 sequence (DNA): TGTGCCAGTAGTGAGTGGGGGACTAGCGGGAGTGGTAATGAGCAGTTCTTC.